This T cell receptor (beta chain) was obtained from a study of control samples from healthy donors and cancer patients. The data were produced by immunoSEQ multiplex PCR, yet TCRdb's version contains in-frame clones alone and is incomplete. Here the sample spans 13,000 or so clones, about 76% being singletons. With 0 bases clipped from V and 6 bases from J, the junction kept 5 bases outside the gene matches. Germline CDR1 LGHDT, CDR2 YNNKEL (reference sequence). This CDR3 comprises 14 residues. The sequence came from a male donor with melanoma. What was sequenced was formalin-fixed, paraffin-embedded tissue. The J gene is TRBJ2-7, the V gene TRBV3-1 (or the pseudogene TRBV3-2), with 7 positions matching TRBD1. CDR3 nucleotides: TGTGCCAGCAGCCAAGAAGGGGGCGCTGGCGAGCAGTACTTC. It specifies CASSQEGGAGEQYF.